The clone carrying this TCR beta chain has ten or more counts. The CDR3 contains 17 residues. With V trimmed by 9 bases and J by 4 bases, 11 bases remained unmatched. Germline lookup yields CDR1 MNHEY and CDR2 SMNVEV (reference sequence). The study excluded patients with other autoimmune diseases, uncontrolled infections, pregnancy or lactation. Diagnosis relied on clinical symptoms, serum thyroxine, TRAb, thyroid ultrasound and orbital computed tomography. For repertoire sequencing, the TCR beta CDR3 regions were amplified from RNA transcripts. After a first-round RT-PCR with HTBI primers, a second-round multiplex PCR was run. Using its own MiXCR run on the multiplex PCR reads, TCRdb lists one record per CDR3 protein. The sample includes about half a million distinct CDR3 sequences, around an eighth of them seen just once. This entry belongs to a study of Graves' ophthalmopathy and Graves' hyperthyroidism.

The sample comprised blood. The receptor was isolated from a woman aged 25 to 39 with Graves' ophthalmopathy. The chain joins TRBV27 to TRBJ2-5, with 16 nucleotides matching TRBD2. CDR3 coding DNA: TGTGCCAGTGGGACTAGCGGGGGGGCCGGTTGGGCAGAGACCCAGTACTTC. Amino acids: CASGTSGGAGWAETQYF.